Detailed here is one T cell receptor beta chain. V was shortened by 4 bases and J by 1 base, with 8 bases between the two germline ends. The CDR3 is 14 amino acids. CDR1 and CDR2 from the germline V gene are SGHTA and FQGNSA. This specimen comes from a study of technical replicates of blood from a few donors. Some clones are missing from TCRdb's copy, which holds only in-frame ones; the method was immunoSEQ multiplex PCR. The profile covers roughly 79,000 clones, with almost 96% appearing a single time and 0.36% taken by the ten largest. This clonotype was sampled from a human donor in good health. The sample was T cells isolated from PBMCs. This chain joins TRBV7-2 and TRBJ1-5; a possible D gene is TRBD1 (6 bases). DNA of the CDR3: TGTGCCAGCAGCTCTGGACAGAGCAATCAGCCCCAGCATTTT. This encodes CASSSGQSNQPQHF. Full variable domain (missing parts from reference TRBV7-2 and TRBJ1-5): GAGVSQSPSNKVTEKGKDVELRCDPISGHTALYWYRQSLGQGLEFLIYFQGNSAPDKSGLPSDRFSAERTGGSVSTLTIQRTQQEDSAVYLCASSSGQSNQPQHFGDGTRLSIL.